Given below is one TCR beta chain in context. Trimming stripped 0 bases from V and 4 bases from J, with 10 bases between. This CDR3 region has 15 residues. Germline CDR1 reads LNHNV; CDR2 reads YYDKDF (reference sequence). This specimen comes from a study of shared clonotypes between healthy human individuals. Assay used: immunoSEQ multiplex PCR; TCRdb lists only in-frame clones, some missing. This sample has 2 million to 2.5 million clones; about 95% occur once, and the top ten carry approximately 1.2%. Naive CD8 cells were CD45RO-negative, positively selected for CCR7, excluding terminally differentiated effector memory CD45RA+ cells.

The rearrangement links TRBV15 to TRBJ1-5; D is undetermined. The source of this sequence is a young man in good health. Source material: naive CD8+ T cells sorted from blood. The CDR3 DNA reads TGTGCCACCAGCAGAGATAAAGGGAAGAATCAGCCCCAGCATTTT. It is translated as CATSRDKGKNQPQHF.